These 22 T cell receptor beta chains originate from one sample sequenced in a study of cytomegalovirus exposure and HLA in healthy donors. The PCR contained 60 Vbeta and 13 Jbeta primers. Assay: immunoSEQ multiplex PCR; the TCRdb copy retains only in-frame clones and omits some. The data show about 170,000 clones, 82% seen once. Input material: PBMCs. The receptor set was obtained from a girl aged 2 to 9 in good health and CMV-seropositive.

This sequence joins TRBV30 and TRBJ1-1, with 7 bases fitting TRBD1. Germline CDR1 reads GTSNPN; CDR2 reads SVGIG (reference sequence). The CDR3 sequence is 17 residues long. J lost 4 bases, V lost 2 bases, and 16 bases had no gene match. The CDR3 loop is CAWSFSTRGQPATEAFF. The CDR3, as DNA: TGTGCCTGGAGTTTTTCTACCCGGGGACAGCCGGCCACTGAAGCTTTCTTT.

The rearrangement uses TRBV14 and TRBJ2-3, with D tentatively TRBD1 (5 bases). The CDR3 totals 13 residues. The germline CDR1 and CDR2 sequences are SGHDN and FVKESK. Trimming cost V 5 bases and J 4 bases, with 10 bases left between them. The CDR3 protein is CASSLVGPDTQYF. CDR3 sequence (DNA): TGTGCCAGCAGCTTAGTGGGGCCAGATACGCAGTATTTT.

The chain joins TRBV7-3 to TRBJ2-1; 12 bases fit TRBD1. The CDR3 covers 16 residues. The ends lost 2 bases at V and 7 bases at J; junction bases unmatched: 6. From germline, CDR1 is SGHTA and CDR2 FQGTGA. The CDR3 protein is CASSLSGDRGRNEQFF. The CDR3 DNA follows: TGTGCCAGCAGCTTATCAGGGGACAGGGGGCGTAATGAGCAGTTCTTC.

The chain couples TRBV5-4 to TRBJ2-5; D is ambiguous. There are 13 residues in the CDR3. Trimming left V 2 bases short and J 7 bases short, with 12 bases between. The germline V gene has CDR1 SGHNT and CDR2 YYREEE (reference sequence). The CDR3: CASSFSLDVTQYF. CDR3 coding DNA: TGTGCCAGCAGCTTTAGCCTAGATGTGACCCAGTACTTC.

This clone was observed a few times. At the DNA level, this CDR3 is encoded by other sequences in the same sample as well. This chain connects TRBV10-3 to TRBJ1-1; weak D call: TRBD1 (5 bases). The CDR3 loop spans 13 amino acids. The V and J ends lost 5 bases and 2 bases respectively, with 9 bases between them. The germline V gene has CDR1 ENHRY and CDR2 SYGVKD. For the CDR3, the DNA is TGTGCCATCAGTCGCCAGGGAAACACTGAAGCTTTCTTT. As protein: CAISRQGNTEAFF.

The chain combines TRBV7-6 with TRBJ2-2, with a weak D call TRBD2 (5 bases). Germline V CDR1 and CDR2: SGHVS, FNYEAQ. V was shortened by 6 bases and J by 7 bases, with 9 bases between the two germline ends. This CDR3 spans 12 amino acids. As DNA, the CDR3 is TGTGCCAGCAGGAGGGAGCTCGGGGAGCTGTTTTTT. Translation gives CASRRELGELFF. The variable domain in full, with the rest retrieved from reference TRBV7-6 and TRBJ2-2, is GAGVSQSPRYKVTKRGQDVALRCDPISGHVSLYWYRQALGQGPEFLTYFNYEAQQDKSGLPNDRFSAERPEGSISTLTIQRTEQRDSAMYRCASRRELGELFFGEGSRLTVL.

The chain employs TRBV30 and TRBJ2-1; D remains ambiguous. This CDR3 is built from 12 residues. V lost 1 base and J lost 5, with 6 bases in between. Germline V lookup: CDR1 GTSNPN, CDR2 SVGIG (reference sequence). The CDR3 DNA reads as TGTGCCTGGAGTGAAATTAACAATGAGCAGTTCTTC. Its protein product is CAWSEINNEQFF.

A few counts support this clone. The gene calls are TRBV30 and TRBJ2-5, with D tentatively TRBD1 (6 bases). V lost 0 bases and J lost 7, with 9 bases in between. Germline loops: CDR1 GTSNPN, CDR2 SVGIG (reference sequence). The length of the CDR3 is 12 residues. CDR3 DNA: TGTGCCTGGAGTGTGGGACATGCGACCCAGTACTTC. Its protein product is CAWSVGHATQYF.

DNA of the CDR3: TGCGCCAGCAGCCAAGCACACCTAGAGACCCAGTACTTC. It codes for CASSQAHLETQYF. The chain uses TRBV4-1 and TRBJ2-5; D gene ambiguous. V was pared by 1 base and J by 4 bases, with 7 bases between. The CDR3 is 13 residues long. CDR1 and CDR2 (germline): MGHRA, YSYEKL.

This chain connects TRBV4-1 to TRBJ2-3; 10 bases are a match to TRBD2. Germline trimming cut 0 bases from V and 4 bases from J; bases unmatched to any gene: 4. Germline V gene data show CDR1 as MGHRA and CDR2 as YSYEKL. This CDR3 is 16 amino acids long. This CDR3 is CASSQEQAGGPDTQYF. The CDR3 coding sequence is TGCGCCAGCAGCCAAGAGCAAGCGGGAGGGCCAGATACGCAGTATTTT.

This rearrangement joins TRBV5-4 to TRBJ1-2; no definite D call. CDR3 length: 15 residues. The ends were cut back, 4 bases at V and 4 bases at J, with 17 bases in the middle. Germline V gene data show CDR1 as SGHNT and CDR2 as YYREEE (reference sequence). CDR3 sequence: CASSKRDTATYGYTF. The DNA of the CDR3 is TGTGCCAGCAGCAAGCGGGATACTGCTACCTATGGCTACACCTTC.

The gene calls are TRBV19 and TRBJ1-5; possibly TRBD1 for D (6 bases). The CDR3 runs to 14 residues. CDR1 is LNHDA and CDR2 is SQIVND in the germline V gene (reference sequence). Trimming removed 8 bases from V and 6 bases from J, with 17 bases in between. CDR3 residues: CASWNKGGGQPQHF. In DNA, the CDR3 is TGTGCCAGTTGGAACAAGGGGGGGGGTCAGCCCCAGCATTTT.

The CDR3 nucleotides are TGTGCCACCAGCAGAGATCGAGTGGACACTGAAGCTTTCTTT. This sequence encodes CATSRDRVDTEAFF. This chain links TRBV15 with TRBJ1-1; D is undetermined. The CDR3 extends over 14 amino acids. From germline, CDR1 is LNHNV and CDR2 YYDKDF (reference sequence). Trimming cost V 0 bases and J 3 bases, with 8 bases left between them.

This chain connects TRBV9 to TRBJ2-5, with TRBD2 matching 7 bases. This CDR3 spans 14 amino acids. CDR1 SGDLS and CDR2 YYNGEE come from the germline V gene. The junction had 11 bases not matched to a gene; V was cut back by 3 bases and J by 9 bases. The CDR3 loop is CASSETGTKGPQYF. The CDR3 DNA is TGTGCCAGCAGCGAGACTGGGACTAAGGGTCCCCAGTACTTC.

The gene calls are TRBV19 and TRBJ2-3, with D possibly being TRBD2 (6 bases). With 2 bases removed from V and 9 bases from J, the gap between germline ends came to 9 bases. Looked up from germline, CDR1 is LNHDA and CDR2 is SQIVND (reference sequence). This CDR3 region has 12 residues. The CDR3 loop is CASSIRAGTQYF. The CDR3 DNA reads TGTGCCAGTAGTATAAGGGCGGGAACGCAGTATTTT.

This chain uses TRBV5-1 with TRBJ2-3; weak D call: TRBD2 (5 bases). The CDR3 is made up of 16 amino acids. Trimming pared 4 bases from V and 4 bases from J, leaving 19 bases between. Germline CDR1 and CDR2: SGHRS and YFSETQ. The CDR3 DNA sequence: TGCGCCAGCAGCCCTATAGGGCGGCGGGCGGCAGATACGCAGTATTTT. It specifies CASSPIGRRAADTQYF.

V gene TRBV28 combines with J gene TRBJ2-4; TRBD1 might be the D (6 bases). From germline, CDR1 is MDHEN and CDR2 SYDVKM. The CDR3 is made up of 13 amino acids. Between the trimmed V and J ends, which lost 6 bases and 0 bases, there was a span of 6 bases. Here the CDR3 reads CASRGGAKNIQYF. The CDR3 nucleotides are TGTGCCAGCAGAGGGGGAGCCAAAAACATTCAGTACTTC.

This clone was seen a single time. DNA of the CDR3: TGCAGCGTCGACTCTACAGGGAGGGATGGCTACACCTTC. Encoded protein: CSVDSTGRDGYTF. The chain links TRBV29-1 to TRBJ1-2; weak D call: TRBD1 (6 bases). This CDR3 comprises 13 residues. Germline CDR1 SQVTM, CDR2 ANQGSEA. The ends were cut back, 6 bases at V and 6 bases at J, with 17 bases in the middle.

Regarding this clone: The sample contains more than one DNA sequence encoding this CDR3. V is TRBV11-2 and J is TRBJ2-7, with TRBD1 as a possible D gene (6 bases). Germline V lookup: CDR1 SGHAT, CDR2 FQNNGV. The V end lost 0 bases, the J end lost 7 bases, and 7 bases lay between the germline ends. This CDR3 is built from 12 residues. The CDR3 sequence: CASSLEGAEQYF. The CDR3 region has the DNA TGTGCCAGCAGCTTAGAGGGGGCGGAGCAGTACTTC. Using reference TRBV11-2 and TRBJ2-7 for the parts outside the CDR3, the full variable domain is EAGVAQSPRYKIIEKRQSVAFWCNPISGHATLYWYQQILGQGPKLLIQFQNNGVVDDSQLPKDRFSAERLKGVDSTLKIQPAKLEDSAVYLCASSLEGAEQYFGPGTRLTVT.

The chain has TRBV5-4 and TRBJ2-2, with a tentative D call TRBD1 (6 bases). The V gene lost 0 bases and the J gene lost 6 bases, with 18 bases spanning the gap. Per the germline V gene, CDR1 is SGHNT and CDR2 is YYREEE (reference sequence). This CDR3 comprises 17 residues. The CDR3 DNA reads TGTGCCAGCAGCTTGGTCAGGATCGGACAGTCCCCCGGGGAGCTGTTTTTT. As protein: CASSLVRIGQSPGELFF. Supplemented by reference TRBV5-4 and TRBJ2-2, the full variable domain reads ETGVTQSPTHLIKTRGQQVTLRCSSQSGHNTVSWYQQALGQGPQFIFQYYREEENGRGNFPPRFSGLQFPNYSSELNVNALELDDSALYLCASSLVRIGQSPGELFFGEGSRLTVL.

The rearrangement joins TRBV10-3 to TRBJ2-1, with 7 positions matching TRBD2. The CDR3 loop spans 15 amino acids. The germline gives CDR1 ENHRY, CDR2 SYGVKD. The V and J ends lost 2 bases and 8 bases, in that order; junction bases with no gene match: 9. This chain's CDR3 is CAISEPWGRGDEQFF. In DNA form, the CDR3 reads TGTGCCATCAGTGAGCCGTGGGGGAGGGGCGATGAGCAGTTCTTC.

The chain recombines TRBV5-1 with TRBJ2-1; 9 nucleotides line up with TRBD1. Germline loops: CDR1 SGHRS, CDR2 YFSETQ. This CDR3 is built from 15 residues. V gave up 3 bases and J gave up 8 bases; unmatched junction bases: 9. The CDR3: CASSWGQGNNHEQFF. For the CDR3, the DNA is TGCGCCAGCAGCTGGGGACAGGGAAACAACCATGAGCAGTTCTTC.